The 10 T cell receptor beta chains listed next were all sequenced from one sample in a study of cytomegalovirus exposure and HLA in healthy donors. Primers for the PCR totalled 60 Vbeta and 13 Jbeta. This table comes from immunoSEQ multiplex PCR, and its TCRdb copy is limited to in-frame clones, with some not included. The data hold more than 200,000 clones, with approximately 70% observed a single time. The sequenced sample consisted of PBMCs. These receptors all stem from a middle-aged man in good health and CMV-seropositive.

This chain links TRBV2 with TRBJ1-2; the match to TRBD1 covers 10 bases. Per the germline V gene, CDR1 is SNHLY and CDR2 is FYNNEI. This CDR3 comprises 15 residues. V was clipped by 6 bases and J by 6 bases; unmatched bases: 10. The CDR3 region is CASRETGGAKNGYTF. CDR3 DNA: TGTGCCAGCAGGGAGACAGGGGGCGCGAAGAATGGCTACACCTTC.

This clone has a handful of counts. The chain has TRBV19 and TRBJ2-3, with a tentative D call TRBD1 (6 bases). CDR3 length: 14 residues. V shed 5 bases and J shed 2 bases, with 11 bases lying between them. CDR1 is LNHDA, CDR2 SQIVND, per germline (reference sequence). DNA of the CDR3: TGTGCCAGTAGTCTACAGGGTTCCACAGATACGCAGTATTTT. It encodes CASSLQGSTDTQYF.

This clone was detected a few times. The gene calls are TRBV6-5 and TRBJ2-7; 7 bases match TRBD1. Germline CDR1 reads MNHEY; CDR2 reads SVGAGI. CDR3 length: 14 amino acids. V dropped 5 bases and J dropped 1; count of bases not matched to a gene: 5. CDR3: CASSKGTASYEQYF. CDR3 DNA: TGTGCCAGCAGTAAGGGGACAGCGTCCTACGAGCAGTACTTC.

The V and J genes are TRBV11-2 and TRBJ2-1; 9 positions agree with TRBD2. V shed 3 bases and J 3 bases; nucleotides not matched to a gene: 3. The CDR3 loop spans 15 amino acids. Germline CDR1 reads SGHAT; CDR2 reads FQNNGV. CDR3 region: CASSFLAGNYNEQFF. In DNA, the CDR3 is TGTGCCAGCAGCTTTCTAGCGGGGAACTACAATGAGCAGTTCTTC.

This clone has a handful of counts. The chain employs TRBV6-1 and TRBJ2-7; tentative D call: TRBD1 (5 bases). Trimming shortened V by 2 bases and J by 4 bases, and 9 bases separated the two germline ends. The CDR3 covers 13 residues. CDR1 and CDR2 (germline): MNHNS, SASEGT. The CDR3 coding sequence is TGTGCCAGCAGTGAAACCAGGGTTTACGAGCAGTACTTC. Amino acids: CASSETRVYEQYF.

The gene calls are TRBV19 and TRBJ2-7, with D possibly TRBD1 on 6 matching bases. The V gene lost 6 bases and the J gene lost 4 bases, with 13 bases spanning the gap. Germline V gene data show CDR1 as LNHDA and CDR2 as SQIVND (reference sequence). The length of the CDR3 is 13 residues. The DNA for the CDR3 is TGTGCCAGTAGACCAGGGGTCTCATACGAGCAGTACTTC. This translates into CASRPGVSYEQYF.

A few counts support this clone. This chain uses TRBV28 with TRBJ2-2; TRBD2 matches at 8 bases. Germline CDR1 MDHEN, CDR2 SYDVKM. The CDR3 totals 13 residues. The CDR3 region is CAVAGSNTGELFF. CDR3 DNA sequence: TGTGCGGTAGCGGGGTCGAACACCGGGGAGCTGTTTTTT.

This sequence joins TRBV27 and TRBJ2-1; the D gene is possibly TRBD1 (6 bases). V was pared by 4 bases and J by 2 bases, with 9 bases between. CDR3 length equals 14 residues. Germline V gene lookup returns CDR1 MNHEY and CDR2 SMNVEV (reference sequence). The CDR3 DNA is TGTGCCAGCAGTTCCAGGGGAGCCTACAATGAGCAGTTCTTC. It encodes CASSSRGAYNEQFF.

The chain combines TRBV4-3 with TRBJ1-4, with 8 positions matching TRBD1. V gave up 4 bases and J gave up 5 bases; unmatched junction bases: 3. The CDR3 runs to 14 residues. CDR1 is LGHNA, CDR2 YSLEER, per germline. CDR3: CASSLDRENEKLFF. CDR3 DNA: TGCGCCAGCAGCCTGGACAGGGAGAATGAAAAACTGTTTTTT.

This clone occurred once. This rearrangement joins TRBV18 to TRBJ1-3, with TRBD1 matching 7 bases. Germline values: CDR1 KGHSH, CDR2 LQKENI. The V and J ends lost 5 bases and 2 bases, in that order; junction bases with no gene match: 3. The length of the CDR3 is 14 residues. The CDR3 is CASSTGATGNTIYF. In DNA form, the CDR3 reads TGTGCCAGCTCAACAGGGGCGACTGGAAACACCATATATTTT.